These 11 T cell receptor beta chains share one sample of origin, sequenced in a study of cytomegalovirus exposure and HLA in healthy donors. PCR amplification relied on 60 Vbeta primers (plus 13 Jbeta primers). Clones were read by immunoSEQ multiplex PCR, and TCRdb kept only the in-frame ones, dropping some. The sample has around 140,000 clones, and its top ten clones hold 0.96%. Sequencing used PBMCs. The receptors were gathered from a male donor in good health and CMV-seronegative.

This chain connects TRBV29-1 to TRBJ2-2; 10 bases fit TRBD1. CDR1 is SQVTM, CDR2 ANQGSEA, per germline. V lost 4 bases and J lost 4; bases outside the gene matches: 15. There are 18 residues in the CDR3. The CDR3 protein is CSVAGQWSGQGTTGELFF. CDR3 in DNA: TGCAGCGTTGCAGGGCAGTGGTCGGGACAGGGGACCACCGGGGAGCTGTTTTTT.

The chain links TRBV20-1 to TRBJ2-5; no clear D. Germline V gives CDR1 DFQATT, CDR2 SNEGSKA (reference sequence). V lost 8 bases and J 1 base, leaving 8 bases between the germline ends. This CDR3 comprises 11 residues. CDR3 in amino acids: CSFDSQETQYF. The CDR3 DNA reads TGCAGTTTTGACTCCCAAGAGACCCAGTACTTC.

This rearrangement joins TRBV5-4 to TRBJ2-1; weak D call: TRBD2 (5 bases). Trimming removed 4 bases from V and 5 bases from J, with 10 bases in between. The CDR3 totals 13 residues. CDR1 and CDR2 (germline): SGHNT, YYREEE (reference sequence). The CDR3 nucleotides are TGTGCCAGCAGCCCCGGGGTTGACAATGAGCAGTTCTTC. Amino acids: CASSPGVDNEQFF.

The chain joins TRBV7-9 to TRBJ2-7; no clear D gene. V was shortened by 5 bases and J by 5 bases, with 7 bases between the two germline ends. The CDR3 spans 11 residues. Looked up from germline, CDR1 is SEHNR and CDR2 is FQNEAQ (reference sequence). The chain's CDR3 is CASSPFNEQYF. Here the CDR3 DNA reads TGTGCCAGCAGCCCCTTTAACGAGCAGTACTTC.

J is TRBJ2-4 and V is TRBV18, with 10 bases that match TRBD2. The CDR3 runs 15 residues. The J segment lost 3 bases and the V segment lost 3 bases, leaving 2 bases of the junction unmatched. Germline assignment: CDR1 KGHSH and CDR2 LQKENI. CDR3 region: CASSPRTSGKNIQYF. Here the CDR3 DNA reads TGTGCCAGCTCACCGCGGACTAGCGGCAAAAACATTCAGTACTTC.

V is TRBV5-1 and J is TRBJ2-5; D might be TRBD1 (5 bases). The CDR3 runs 16 residues. Per the germline V gene, CDR1 is SGHRS and CDR2 is YFSETQ. V dropped 0 bases and J dropped 1 base, with 13 bases sitting between them. In DNA, the CDR3 is TGCGCCAGCAGCTTGGAACGGCAGGGAACCCAAGAGACCCAGTACTTC. The encoded protein is CASSLERQGTQETQYF.

A note on this clone: The missing conserved phenylalanine or tryptophan at the end of this CDR3 makes a read error likely. The limits of the CDR3 on the DNA are not certain, so only TCRdb's listed CDR3 is given. This chain links TRBV10-3 with TRBJ1-2; the table's D call, TRBD1, has no DNA check behind it. Germline V lookup: CDR1 ENHRY, CDR2 SYGVKD. The CDR3 comprises 11 residues, both ends counted. CDR3 loop: CAISPGIGLAY.

The chain recombines TRBV4-2 with TRBJ2-7; TRBD1 agrees at 10 bases. Germline V gene sequence: CDR1 LGHNA, CDR2 YNFKEQ. The CDR3 contains 15 residues. V was pared by 8 bases and J by 3 bases, with 10 bases of the junction left unmatched. The CDR3 sequence is CASGWDRGYSYEQYF. In nucleotides, the CDR3 is TGTGCCAGCGGATGGGACAGGGGATACAGCTACGAGCAGTACTTC.

This chain joins TRBV7-2 and TRBJ2-4, with TRBD2 matching over 12 bases. The ends lost 5 bases at V and 6 bases at J; junction bases unmatched: 5. The CDR3 is 15 amino acids. Germline CDR1 SGHTA, CDR2 FQGNSA. Here the CDR3 DNA reads TGTGCCAGCAGCGCTAGCGGGGGGGCCGGAAACATTCAGTACTTC. It translates to CASSASGGAGNIQYF.

The chain has TRBV28 and TRBJ1-1, with 7 positions matching TRBD1. Germline V gene data show CDR1 as MDHEN and CDR2 as SYDVKM. The CDR3 contains 12 residues. After removal of 4 bases from V and 8 bases from J, the junction contained 4 bases not matched to a gene. The CDR3 DNA reads as TGTGCCAGCAGTTCCCAGGGACAGGAAGCTTTCTTT. Amino acid sequence: CASSSQGQEAFF.

V usage is TRBV6-4 and J usage is TRBJ2-2; 10 bases map to TRBD2. CDR1 and CDR2 from the germline V gene are MRHNA and SNTAGT. This CDR3 has 19 residues. With V trimmed by 1 base and J by 4 bases, 12 bases remained unmatched. The CDR3 DNA follows: TGTGCCAGCAGTGACTGGGAGGCTAGCGGGAGTCTGGGCACCGGGGAGCTGTTTTTT. It specifies CASSDWEASGSLGTGELFF.